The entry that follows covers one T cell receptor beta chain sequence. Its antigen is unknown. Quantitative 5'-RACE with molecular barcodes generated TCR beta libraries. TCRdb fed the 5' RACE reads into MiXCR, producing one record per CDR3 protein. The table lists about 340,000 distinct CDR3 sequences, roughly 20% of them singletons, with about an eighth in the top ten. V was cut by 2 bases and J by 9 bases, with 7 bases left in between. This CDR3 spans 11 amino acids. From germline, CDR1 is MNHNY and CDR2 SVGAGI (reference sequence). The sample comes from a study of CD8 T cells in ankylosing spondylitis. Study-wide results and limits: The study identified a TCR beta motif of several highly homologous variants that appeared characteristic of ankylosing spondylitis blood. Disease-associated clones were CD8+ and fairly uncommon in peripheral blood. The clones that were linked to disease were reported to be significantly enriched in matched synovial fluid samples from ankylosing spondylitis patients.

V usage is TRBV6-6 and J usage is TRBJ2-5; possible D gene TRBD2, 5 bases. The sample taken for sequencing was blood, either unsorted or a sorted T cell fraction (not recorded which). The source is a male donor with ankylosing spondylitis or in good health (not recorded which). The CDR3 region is CASSYGAAQYF. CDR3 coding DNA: TGTGCCAGCAGTTACGGAGCGGCCCAGTACTTC.